This T cell receptor (beta chain) is from a study of cytomegalovirus exposure and HLA in healthy donors. Whole-study findings and limits: Most TCRs appeared rarely, but some public TCRs recurred in many donors. The authors listed some 150 TCR beta chains as cytomegalovirus-associated.

The donors were members of the validation cohort, which comprised under 150 subjects and was separate from the first cohort of some 680 subjects. Germline CDR1 KGHSH, CDR2 LQKENI. The CDR3 consists of 16 residues. V lost 3 bases to trimming and J lost 7 bases, with 21 bases between them. This clone was picked up a small number of times. The antigen remains unidentified. Sequenced by immunoSEQ multiplex PCR; TCRdb stores in-frame clones only, minus some. The data show approximately 230,000 clones, about 88% seen once. The sequence came from a man between 18 and 35 years old in good health and CMV-seropositive. Sequencing was performed on PBMCs. This chain links TRBV18 with TRBJ2-5, with D possibly matching TRBD2 (6 bases). The CDR3, as DNA: TGTGCCAGCTCACCGTTAGGAGACCACCCCGGGAGGACCCAGTACTTC. It yields the protein CASSPLGDHPGRTQYF.